This T cell receptor (beta chain) was captured in a study of early T cells in non-severe SARS-CoV-2 infection. Study-level points and caveats: Matching against VDJdb likely underestimated virus-specific expansions, favoring anti-spike CD8.

Attached unique molecular identifiers marked individual cDNA molecules. One entry per CDR3 protein, called by TCRdb with MiXCR from the 5' RACE reads. The table lists 32,000 or so distinct CDR3 sequences, under 6% of them singletons. This clonotype was counted at least ten times. What it binds is not known. CDR3 size: 20 residues. V lost 0 bases and J 1 base, leaving 22 bases between the germline ends. Germline V CDR1 and CDR2: LGHDT, YNNKEL (reference sequence). This TCR was recovered from an adult who was a healthcare worker with PCR-confirmed SARS-CoV-2 infection or an uninfected control (not recorded which). Sequenced: whole blood. The genes are TRBV3-1 and TRBJ2-1, with D maybe TRBD1 (5 bases). The DNA for the CDR3 is TGTGCCAGCAGCCAAGATTACAAATTGATTAAGGGGATTTCCTACAATGAGCAGTTCTTC. Amino acid sequence: CASSQDYKLIKGISYNEQFF.